The sequence of this T cell receptor beta chain was determined in a study of CD8 T cells in Susac syndrome. RNA amounts of roughly 0.45 to 1 ug underwent reverse transcription with random hexamers. Coverage of TCR beta CDR3 amplification by immunoSEQ multiplex PCR extended to 54 Vbeta and 13 Jbeta. TCRdb reprocessed the immunoSEQ multiplex PCR reads via MiXCR and lists one record per CDR3 protein. The sample includes some 180,000 distinct CDR3 sequences, around 93% of them seen just once. FACS enriched CD8+ TEMRA cells, while bulk CD8+ and CD4+ were negatively isolated. The sequencing input was CD4+ T cells from PBMCs. This sequence originates from a human donor in good health.

The CDR3 sequence is CASTQRGQGAVEAFF. CDR3 DNA sequence: TGTGCCAGCACTCAAAGGGGACAGGGGGCCGTTGAAGCTTTCTTT. This rearrangement joins TRBV6-6 to TRBJ1-1; 12 bases line up with TRBD1. V lost 7 bases, J lost 7 bases, and 10 bases stayed unmatched. The CDR3 has 15 amino acids. The germline V gene encodes CDR1 MNHNY and CDR2 SVGAGI (reference sequence).